This TCR beta chain was profiled in a study of T cell responses to AZD1222 COVID-19 vaccine (dated by TCRdb to the early 2020s). For context, the study as a whole: Because spike-specific TCR depth and breadth did not differ between the two schedules, AZD1222 recipients who got a second dose at roughly 4 weeks were pooled with those who got a second dose at roughly 12 weeks. Enrollment into the trials was organized by age into subgroups of 18-55, 56-69 and 70-plus years, and those subgroups contained approximately 160, 26 and 62 TCR-sequenced participants, respectively. A total of 233 trial participants underwent TCR sequencing, of whom about 200 had received two doses of AZD1222 and roughly 26 had received two doses of the MenACWY control vaccine. Results and caveats for the whole study, not just this receptor: After two AZD1222 doses, spike-specific TCR breadth and depth were significantly higher than at day 0 and than in MenACWY recipients. Most participants were white British and females outnumbered males, and the authors suggested that clonal diversity may have been underestimated. No day 14 peak-response samples were available, so repertoires were characterized only after the peak T cell response. The vaccine-associated CD4 TCRs covered the entire spike protein, and the dominant responses fell in regions 160-218 and 743-854. Reportedly, almost half of the unique spike-specific TCRs recognized epitopes lying outside the regions that are mutated in the B.1.351 and B.1.1.7 variants. Conclusions about previously exposed vaccinees were limited because only six AZD1222 recipients were SARS-CoV-2 seropositive at baseline. In the small 56-69-year group, the increase in depth fell short of significance, most likely because of low power.

A remark on this clone: What this receptor recognizes is not known. It has no much larger one-base neighbor in the sample; base qualities were not kept.

The sample's time point label, in plain terms: baseline before first vaccination. Vaccinee samples came from UK trials COV001 and COV002, including a single-blind randomized controlled phase 2/3 trial of AZD1222 (ChAdOx1 nCoV-19) in healthy adults. For TCRbeta chain sequencing, PBMC samples were collected from trial participants at day 0 and at day 28 after the second dose. The CDR3 covers 15 residues, taking in both the cysteine and the phenylalanine. Here the CDR3 DNA is all that survives: 45 bases in frame from base 1. The junction shows trimming of 3 bases on V and 6 bases on J, and the gene matches do not reach 10 bases of it. The CDR1 and CDR2 encoded by the germline V gene (reference sequence) are SEHNR and FQNEAQ. The CDR3 regions of human TCRbeta chains were analyzed by immunosequencing. The authors processed their data as follows. Repertoire TCRs were matched against a reference library of SARS-CoV-2-specific TCRs generated with the MIRA antigen-specificity platform. Breadth was defined as the fraction of unique TCRs that were SARS-CoV-2-associated. Depth was defined as the fraction of total T cells that were SARS-CoV-2-associated. Using the MIRA data, each spike-specific TCR was mapped to the spike region that the TCR reacts to and placed in a CD4 or CD8 class. Log10-transformed breadth and depth values were compared by one-way ANOVA with Sidak's multiple comparisons tests. Not all clones reach the TCRdb copy of this immuneACCESS table, which keeps in-frame sequences only. Checked studies attribute under half of the gap to unresolved V genes and leave the rest unexplained. That table gives V, J and clone size, and the DNA gave D and trimming. The sample table lists roughly 130,000 clones, about 91% of them with a count of one. 2.5% to 3% of the sample is in the top ten clones.

The starting material was peripheral blood, obtained on day 0 of AZD1222 vaccination. The sequence was obtained from an adult in good health. The sequence is built from TRBV7-9 and TRBJ2-7; 8 nucleotides in the junction match TRBD1. The sequenced DNA is TGTGCCAGCAGCTTCGGACAGGGACCGAGCGGCGAGCAGTACTTC. It codes for CASSFGQGPSGEQYF.